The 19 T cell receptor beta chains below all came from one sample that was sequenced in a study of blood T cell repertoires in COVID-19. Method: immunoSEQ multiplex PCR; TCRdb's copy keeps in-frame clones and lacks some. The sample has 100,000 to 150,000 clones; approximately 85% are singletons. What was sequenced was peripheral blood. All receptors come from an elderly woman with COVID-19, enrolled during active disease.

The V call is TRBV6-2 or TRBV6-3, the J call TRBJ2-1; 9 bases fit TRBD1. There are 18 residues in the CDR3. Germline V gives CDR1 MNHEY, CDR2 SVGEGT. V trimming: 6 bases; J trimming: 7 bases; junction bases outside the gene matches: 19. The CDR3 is CASSKWQALGTGLNEQFF. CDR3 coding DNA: TGTGCCAGCAGCAAATGGCAAGCCTTGGGGACAGGGTTAAATGAGCAGTTCTTC.

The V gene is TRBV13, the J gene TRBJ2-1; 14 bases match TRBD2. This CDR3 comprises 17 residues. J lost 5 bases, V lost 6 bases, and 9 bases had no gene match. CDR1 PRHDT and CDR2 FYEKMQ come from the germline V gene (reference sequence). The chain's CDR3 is CASSRVTSGRVHNEQFF. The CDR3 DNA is TGTGCCAGCAGTCGCGTGACTAGCGGGAGGGTCCACAATGAGCAGTTCTTC.

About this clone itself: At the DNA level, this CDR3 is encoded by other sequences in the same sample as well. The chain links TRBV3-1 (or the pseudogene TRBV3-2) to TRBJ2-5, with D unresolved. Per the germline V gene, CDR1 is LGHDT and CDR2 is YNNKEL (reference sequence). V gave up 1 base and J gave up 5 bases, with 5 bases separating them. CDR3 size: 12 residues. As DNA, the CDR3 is TGTGCCAGCAGCCAAGTACAGGAGACCCAGTACTTC. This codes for CASSQVQETQYF.

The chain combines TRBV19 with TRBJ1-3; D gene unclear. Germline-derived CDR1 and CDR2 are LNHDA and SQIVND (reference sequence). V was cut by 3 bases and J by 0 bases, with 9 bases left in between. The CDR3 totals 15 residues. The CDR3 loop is CASSIPRVSGNTIYF. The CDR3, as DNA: TGTGCCAGTAGTATCCCCCGTGTCTCTGGAAACACCATATATTTT.

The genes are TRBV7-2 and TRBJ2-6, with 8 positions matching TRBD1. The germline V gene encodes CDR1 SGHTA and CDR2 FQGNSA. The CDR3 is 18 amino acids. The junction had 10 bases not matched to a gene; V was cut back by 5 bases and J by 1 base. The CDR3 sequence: CASSVRGTGLSGANVLTF. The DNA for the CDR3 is TGTGCCAGCAGCGTTAGAGGGACAGGCCTATCTGGGGCCAACGTCCTGACTTTC.

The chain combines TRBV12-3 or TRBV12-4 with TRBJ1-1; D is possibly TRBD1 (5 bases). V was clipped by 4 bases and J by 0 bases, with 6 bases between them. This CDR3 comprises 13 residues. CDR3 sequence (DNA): TGTGCCAGCAGTTCAGGGCTGAACACTGAAGCTTTCTTT. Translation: CASSSGLNTEAFF.

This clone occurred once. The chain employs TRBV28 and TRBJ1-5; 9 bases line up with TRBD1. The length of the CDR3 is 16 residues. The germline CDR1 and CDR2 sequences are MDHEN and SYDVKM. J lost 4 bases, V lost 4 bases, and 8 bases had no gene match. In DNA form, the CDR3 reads TGTGCCAGCAGTTCATACCCGGGACAGGGTAATCAGCCCCAGCATTTT. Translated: CASSSYPGQGNQPQHF.

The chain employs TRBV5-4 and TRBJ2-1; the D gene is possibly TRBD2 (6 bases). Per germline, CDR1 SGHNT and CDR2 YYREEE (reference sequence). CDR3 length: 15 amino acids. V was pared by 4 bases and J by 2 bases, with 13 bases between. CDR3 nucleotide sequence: TGTGCCAGCAGCCCGGAGGGCGGGACCTACAATGAGCAGTTCTTC. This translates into CASSPEGGTYNEQFF.

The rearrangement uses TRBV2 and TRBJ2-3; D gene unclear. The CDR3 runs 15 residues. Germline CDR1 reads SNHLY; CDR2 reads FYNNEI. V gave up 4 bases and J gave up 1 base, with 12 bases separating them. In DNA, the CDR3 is TGTGCCAGCAGTGGCCAAGACATAGGCACAGATACGCAGTATTTT. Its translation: CASSGQDIGTDTQYF. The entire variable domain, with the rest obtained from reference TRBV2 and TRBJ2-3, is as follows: EPEVTQTPSHQVTQMGQEVILRCVPISNHLYFYWYRQILGQKVEFLVSFYNNEISEKSEIFDDQFSVERPDGSNFTLKIRSTKLEDSAMYFCASSGQDIGTDTQYFGPGTRLTVL.

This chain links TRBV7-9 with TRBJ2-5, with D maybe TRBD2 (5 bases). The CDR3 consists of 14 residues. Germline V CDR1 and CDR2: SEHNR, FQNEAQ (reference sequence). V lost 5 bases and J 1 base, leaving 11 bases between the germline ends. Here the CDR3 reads CASSPAVVQETQYF. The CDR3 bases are TGTGCCAGCAGCCCAGCGGTAGTCCAAGAGACCCAGTACTTC.

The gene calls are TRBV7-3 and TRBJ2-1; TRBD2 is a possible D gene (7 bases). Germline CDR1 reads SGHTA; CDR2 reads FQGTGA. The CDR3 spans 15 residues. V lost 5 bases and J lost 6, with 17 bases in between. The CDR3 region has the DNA TGTGCCAGCAGCCAGGGCGGGAGCAGGGGCAATGAGCAGTTCTTC. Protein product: CASSQGGSRGNEQFF.

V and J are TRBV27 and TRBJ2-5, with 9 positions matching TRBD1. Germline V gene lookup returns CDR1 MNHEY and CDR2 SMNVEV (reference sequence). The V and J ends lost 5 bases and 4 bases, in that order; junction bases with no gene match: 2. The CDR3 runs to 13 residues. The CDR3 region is CASSTDRGETQYF. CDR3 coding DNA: TGTGCCAGCAGTACGGACAGGGGAGAGACCCAGTACTTC.

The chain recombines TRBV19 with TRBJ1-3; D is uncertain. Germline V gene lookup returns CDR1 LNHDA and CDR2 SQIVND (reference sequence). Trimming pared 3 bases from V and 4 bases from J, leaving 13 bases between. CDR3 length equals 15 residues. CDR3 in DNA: TGTGCCAGTAGTATGATCGGGGAATCCGGAAACACCATATATTTT. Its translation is CASSMIGESGNTIYF.

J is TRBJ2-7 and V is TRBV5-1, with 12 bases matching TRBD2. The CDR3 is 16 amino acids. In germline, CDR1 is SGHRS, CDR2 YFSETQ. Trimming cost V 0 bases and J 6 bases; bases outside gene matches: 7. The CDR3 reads CASSLVLAGGRGEQYF. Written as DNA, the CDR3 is TGCGCCAGCAGCTTGGTCCTAGCGGGAGGGCGCGGCGAGCAGTACTTC.

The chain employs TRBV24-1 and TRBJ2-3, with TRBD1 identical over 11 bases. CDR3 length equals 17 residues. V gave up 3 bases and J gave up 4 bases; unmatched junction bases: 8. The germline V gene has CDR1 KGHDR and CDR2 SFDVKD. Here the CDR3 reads CATSDDRTGGAADTQYF. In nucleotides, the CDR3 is TGTGCCACCAGTGATGACCGGACAGGGGGCGCAGCAGATACGCAGTATTTT.

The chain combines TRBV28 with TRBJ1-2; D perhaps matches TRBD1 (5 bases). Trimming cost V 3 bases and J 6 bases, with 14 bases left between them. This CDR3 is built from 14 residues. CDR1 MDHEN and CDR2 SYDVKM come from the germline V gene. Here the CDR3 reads CASSFKGLVDGYTF. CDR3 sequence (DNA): TGTGCCAGCAGTTTCAAGGGGTTGGTAGATGGCTACACCTTC.

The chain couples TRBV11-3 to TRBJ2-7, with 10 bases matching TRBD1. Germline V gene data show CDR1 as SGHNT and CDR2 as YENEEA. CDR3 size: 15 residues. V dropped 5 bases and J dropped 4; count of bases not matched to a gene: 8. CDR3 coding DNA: TGTGCCAGCAGCGCAGGGGGACAGGGGAAATACGAGCAGTACTTC. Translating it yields CASSAGGQGKYEQYF.

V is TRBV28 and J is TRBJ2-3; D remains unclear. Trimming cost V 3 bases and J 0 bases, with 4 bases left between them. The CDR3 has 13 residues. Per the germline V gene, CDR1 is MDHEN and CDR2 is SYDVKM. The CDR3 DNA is TGTGCCAGCAGTTTCCAGAGCACAGATACGCAGTATTTT. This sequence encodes CASSFQSTDTQYF.

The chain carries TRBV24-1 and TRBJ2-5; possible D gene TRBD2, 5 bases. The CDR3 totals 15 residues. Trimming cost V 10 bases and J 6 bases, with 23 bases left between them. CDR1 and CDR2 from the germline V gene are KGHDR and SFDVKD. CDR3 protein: CATPGRANYVKTQYF. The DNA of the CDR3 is TGTGCCACACCCGGGCGGGCCAATTACGTGAAGACCCAGTACTTC.